The 2 T cell receptor beta chains in this list originate from one sample, sequenced in a study of Ad26.COV2.S vaccination and SARS-CoV-2 variants. Here immunoSEQ multiplex PCR was the method, and the copy in TCRdb shows in-frame clones only, minus some. Altogether some 390,000 clones are present, less than 90% being singletons, with the ten largest covering 3% to 4.5%. Stated treatment: about 20 received Ad26.COV2.S at low or high dose, single or two shots; 5 received placebo; per-sample allocation not given. The investigators took samples on day 63 after the first vaccine or placebo injection. The input for sequencing was peripheral blood, taken in a trial of Ad26.COV2.S vaccine versus placebo. These receptors were taken from a person between 18 and 60 years old who received the Ad26.COV2.S COVID-19 vaccine or a placebo.

The count of this clone is one. The rearrangement joins TRBV5-6 to TRBJ1-2; maybe TRBD1 (6 bases). Per the germline V gene, CDR1 is SGHDT and CDR2 is YYEEEE. V was trimmed by 4 bases and J by 1 base, leaving 20 bases between them. There are 17 residues in the CDR3. Here the CDR3 DNA reads TGTGCCAGCAGCCCGAGGGGGGCAGGGACCTTTAACTATGGCTACACCTTC. Its protein is CASSPRGAGTFNYGYTF.

With regard to this clone: An end of the junction does not agree with germline; a read error may underlie this. The chain has TRBV10-2 and TRBJ2-7, with 11 bases identical to TRBD2. Germline CDR1 is WSHSY and CDR2 is SAAADI. The CDR3 loop spans 12 amino acids. DNA for the CDR3: TGCGCCAGCAGAGGGACTAGCGGATCCCCTAACTTC. Its protein product is CASRGTSGSPNF.